This is a list of T cell receptor beta chains from one sample in a study of T cells in Graves' hyperthyroidism and ophthalmopathy. MiXCR, run by TCRdb on the multiplex PCR reads, gives a single entry per CDR3 protein. This table has some 180,000 distinct CDR3 sequences, about a sixth appearing once. The source material was blood. All receptors derive from a woman in her 50s with Graves' hyperthyroidism. Both conserved end residues are part of each CDR3. The D gene is left open where the match is weak. Clone size is given for some rows only: seen once, a few or many times, or a class if the clone is expanded.

size	V	D	J	DNA	CDR3
many	TRBV7-8	TRBD1	TRBJ2-7	TGTGCCAGCAGCTTACTGGCAGGGGGCGAGCAGTACTTC	CASSLLAGGEQYF
.	TRBV4-1	TRBD2	TRBJ2-3	TGCGCCAGCAGCCACTTAGCGGGGGAGTCGACAGATACGCAGTATTTT	CASSHLAGESTDTQYF
many	TRBV6-2/TRBV6-3	.	TRBJ2-1	TGTGCCAGCAACATACACCTTTACAATGAGCAGTTCTTC	CASNIHLYNEQFF
many	TRBV15	TRBD1	TRBJ2-6	TGTGCCACCAGCAGAACCGACGGACAGGGACCTGGGGCCAACGTCCTGACTTTC	CATSRTDGQGPGANVLTF
.	TRBV7-8	.	TRBJ1-3	TGTGCCAGCAGCGTACGGGGGATGGGGGCCCTGGGCTCTGGAAACACCATATATTTT	CASSVRGMGALGSGNTIYF
many	TRBV3-1	.	TRBJ1-1	TGTGCCAGCAGCCCCGGGGCATGGGGCAGGGCAATCCGGCGCACTGAAGCTTTCTTT	CASSPGAWGRAIRRTEAFF
many	TRBV6-1	.	TRBJ1-1	TGTGCCAGCAGTAAACCATCCTCTCCGAACACTGAAGCTTTCTTT	CASSKPSSPNTEAFF
many	TRBV5-1	TRBD1	TRBJ2-5	TGCGCCAGCAGCTTGGGGGACAGTCAAGAGACCCAGTACTTC	CASSLGDSQETQYF
many	TRBV10-3	.	TRBJ1-1	TGTGCCATCGGAGGGGGGCAGAACACTGAAGCTTTCTTT	CAIGGGQNTEAFF
many	TRBV3-1	.	TRBJ2-7	TGTGCCAGCAGCCGAGCCGGGCCTCCGAGGGACGAGCAGTACTTC	CASSRAGPPRDEQYF
many	TRBV3-1	.	TRBJ1-1	TGTGCCAGCAGCTCCGGGTCCCGGTGGGGCACTGAAGCTTTCTTT	CASSSGSRWGTEAFF
many	TRBV14	TRBD2	TRBJ2-1	TGTGCCAGCAGCCCACCACTAGCGGGGGGGCCCGGCAATGAGCAGTTCTTC	CASSPPLAGGPGNEQFF
.	TRBV27	.	TRBJ1-1	TGTGCCAGCAGTTTAGGGGGGGTCGGAGGAGCTTTCTTT	CASSLGGVGGAFF
many	TRBV6-2/TRBV6-3	.	TRBJ2-2	TGTGCCAGCATCGAAAGGGGAGCGAACACCGGGGAGCTGTTTTTT	CASIERGANTGELFF
many	TRBV7-2	.	TRBJ2-3	TGTGCCAGCAGCTTACCGATAACAGATACGCAGTATTTT	CASSLPITDTQYF
many	TRBV11-2	TRBD1	TRBJ2-2	TGTGCCACCAACAGGGGGAACACCGGGGAGCTGTTTTTT	CATNRGNTGELFF
many	TRBV11-2	.	TRBJ2-7	TGTGCCAGCAGCTTACCGTACGGGGGACACTCCTACGAGCAGTACTTC	CASSLPYGGHSYEQYF
.	TRBV20-1	TRBD2	TRBJ2-7	TGCAGTGCTAGAACGCAGGGACTAGCGGGGCCCCATTCCTACGAGCAGTACTTC	CSARTQGLAGPHSYEQYF
few	TRBV6-2/TRBV6-3	.	TRBJ1-5	TGTGCCAGCGCTGTGGGGAGCTATCAGCCCCAGCATTTT	CASAVGSYQPQHF
few	TRBV5-1	TRBD1	TRBJ2-3	TGCGCCAGCAGCTTCTCCCGGGACAGGGTGGAGGATACGCAGTATTTT	CASSFSRDRVEDTQYF
few	TRBV5-5	.	TRBJ2-3	TGTGCCAGCAGCTTGGTCTCCACCATGGTAGATACGCAGTATTTT	CASSLVSTMVDTQYF
many	TRBV20-1	TRBD1	TRBJ1-1	TGCAAAGGGACAGGGGGATCGGGCGACACTGAAGCTTTCTTT	CKGTGGSGDTEAFF
many	TRBV5-1	.	TRBJ1-2	TGCGCCAGCAGCCAGGGGACGGACCGCTTGGGCTACACCTTC	CASSQGTDRLGYTF
.	TRBV6-2/TRBV6-3	.	TRBJ2-2	TGTGCCAGCAGTCGGATAGCGAGGACCGGGGAGCTGTTTTTT	CASSRIARTGELFF
many	TRBV7-9	.	TRBJ2-1	TGTGCCAGCAGCTTAGGGGCAGGGGACAATGAGCAGTTCTTC	CASSLGAGDNEQFF
many	TRBV25-1	.	TRBJ2-2	TGTGCCAGCACTCGTGAAGGGATGCCCGGGGAGCTGTTTTTT	CASTREGMPGELFF
.	TRBV2	TRBD1	TRBJ2-7	TGTGCCAGCAGTGATTCGGGACAGGGATGGGGCAAGCAGTACTTC	CASSDSGQGWGKQYF